Below are 6 T cell receptor beta chains sequenced from a single sample in a study of blood T cell repertoires in COVID-19. Only in-frame clones appear in the TCRdb table, and some are missing; sequencing was by immunoSEQ multiplex PCR. In the table there are 240,000 or so clones, approximately 80% of which are singletons. Sequencing was done on a sample of peripheral blood. These receptors originate from a man aged 25 to 45 who had recovered from COVID-19.

The CDR3 reads CASSLGGTVGEAFF. CDR3 in DNA: TGTGCCAGCAGTTTAGGGGGGACAGTGGGTGAAGCTTTCTTT. This chain joins TRBV28 and TRBJ1-1, with TRBD1 identical over 7 bases. With V trimmed by 2 bases and J by 7 bases, 7 bases remained unmatched. Germline V lookup: CDR1 MDHEN, CDR2 SYDVKM. The CDR3 consists of 14 residues.

The chain links TRBV6-5 to TRBJ1-1; the D gene is possibly TRBD1 (5 bases). Germline CDR1 reads MNHEY; CDR2 reads SVGAGI. This CDR3 is built from 13 residues. Trimming took off 0 bases at V and 3 bases at J, with 5 bases between the two ends. The CDR3 reads CASSYSTDTEAFF. The CDR3, as DNA: TGTGCCAGCAGTTACTCGACAGACACTGAAGCTTTCTTT.

The chain carries TRBV19 and TRBJ2-1, with D tentatively TRBD2 (7 bases). Trimming pared 6 bases from V and 10 bases from J, leaving 13 bases between. The CDR3 extends over 12 amino acids. Per germline, CDR1 LNHDA and CDR2 SQIVND (reference sequence). CDR3 coding DNA: TGTGCCAGTAGCCTAGGGGGGGCAGAGCAGTTCTTC. Its protein is CASSLGGAEQFF.

This chain links TRBV3-1 (or the pseudogene TRBV3-2) with TRBJ1-2, with D unclear. The V end was cut by 0 bases, the J end by 4 bases, with 9 bases between. There are 14 residues in the CDR3. Germline CDR1 and CDR2: LGHDT and YNNKEL (reference sequence). The CDR3 spells CASSQDFNSYGYTF. In nucleotides, the CDR3 is TGTGCCAGCAGCCAAGATTTTAACAGCTATGGCTACACCTTC.

The rearrangement joins TRBV6-5 to TRBJ1-4; D is possibly TRBD1 (6 bases). The CDR3 loop spans 13 amino acids. V was trimmed by 8 bases and J by 5 bases, leaving 12 bases between them. In germline, CDR1 is MNHEY, CDR2 SVGAGI. CDR3 residues: CASCWDINEKLFF. In DNA, the CDR3 is TGTGCCAGCTGTTGGGACATAAATGAAAAACTGTTTTTT.

This chain uses TRBV7-2 with TRBJ1-2, with 9 bases lining up with TRBD1. After removal of 4 bases from V and 5 bases from J, the junction contained 5 bases not matched to a gene. The CDR3 length is 14 residues. The germline V gene has CDR1 SGHTA and CDR2 FQGNSA. Written as DNA, the CDR3 is TGTGCCAGCAGCTCGGGACAGGGAGAGTATGGCTACACCTTC. It codes for CASSSGQGEYGYTF.